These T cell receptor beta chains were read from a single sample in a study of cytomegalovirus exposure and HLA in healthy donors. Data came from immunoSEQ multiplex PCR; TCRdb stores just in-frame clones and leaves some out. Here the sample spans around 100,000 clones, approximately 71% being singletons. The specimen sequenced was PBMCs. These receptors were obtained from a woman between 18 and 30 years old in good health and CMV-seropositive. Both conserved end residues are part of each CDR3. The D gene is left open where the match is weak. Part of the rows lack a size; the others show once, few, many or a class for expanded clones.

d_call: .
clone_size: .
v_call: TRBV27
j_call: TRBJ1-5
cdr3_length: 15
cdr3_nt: TGTGCCAGCAGTTTATCGACGAGGGAAAATCAGCCCCAGCATTTT
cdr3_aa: CASSLSTRENQPQHF

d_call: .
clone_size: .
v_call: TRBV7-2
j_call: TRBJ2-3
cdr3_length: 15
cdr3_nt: TGTGCCAGCAGCTTACAACAGGGAAGCACAGATACGCAGTATTTT
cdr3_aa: CASSLQQGSTDTQYF

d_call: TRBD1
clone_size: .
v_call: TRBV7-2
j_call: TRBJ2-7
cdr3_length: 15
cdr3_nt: TGTGCCAGCAGTCTCGGACAGGTCCGCTCCTACGAGCAGTACTTC
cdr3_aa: CASSLGQVRSYEQYF

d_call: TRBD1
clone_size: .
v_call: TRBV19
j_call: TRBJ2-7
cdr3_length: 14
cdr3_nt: TGTGCCAGTAGTGAAGGGACAGGGTCTTACGAGCAGTACTTC
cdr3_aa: CASSEGTGSYEQYF

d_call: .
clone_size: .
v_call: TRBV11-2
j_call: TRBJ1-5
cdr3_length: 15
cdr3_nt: TGTGCCAGCAGCTTAGAGGCAGGCTTTAATCAGCCCCAGCATTTT
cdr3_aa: CASSLEAGFNQPQHF

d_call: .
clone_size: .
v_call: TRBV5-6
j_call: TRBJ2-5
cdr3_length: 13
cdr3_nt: TGTGCCAGCAGCCCCCCCTCGGGGGAGACCCAGTACTTC
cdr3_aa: CASSPPSGETQYF

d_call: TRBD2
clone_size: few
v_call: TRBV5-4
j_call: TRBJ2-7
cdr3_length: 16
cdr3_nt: TGCGCCAGCAGCTCGGGAACGGGACTAGCAACGTACGAGCAGTACTTC
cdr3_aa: CASSSGTGLATYEQYF

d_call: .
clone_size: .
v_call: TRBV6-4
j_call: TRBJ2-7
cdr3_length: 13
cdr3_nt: TGTGCCAGCAGTGATGGAGGGGTGGACGAGCAGTACTTC
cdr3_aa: CASSDGGVDEQYF

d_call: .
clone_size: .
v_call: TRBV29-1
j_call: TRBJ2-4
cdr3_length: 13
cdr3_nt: TGCAGCGTTACCCGGGACAACCAAAACATTCAGTACTTC
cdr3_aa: CSVTRDNQNIQYF

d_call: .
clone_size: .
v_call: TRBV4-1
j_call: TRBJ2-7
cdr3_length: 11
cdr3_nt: TGCGCCAGCAGCCACCTGATCGGTCAGTACTTC
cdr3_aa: CASSHLIGQYF

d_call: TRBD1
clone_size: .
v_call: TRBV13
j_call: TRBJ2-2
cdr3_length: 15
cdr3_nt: TGTGCCAGCAGCTCCCAGGGGGTTAACACCGGGGAGCTGTTTTTT
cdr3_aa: CASSSQGVNTGELFF

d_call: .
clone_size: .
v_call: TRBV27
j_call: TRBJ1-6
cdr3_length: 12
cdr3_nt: TGTGCCAGCAAAATTCAAAATTCACCCCTCCACTTT
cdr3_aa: CASKIQNSPLHF

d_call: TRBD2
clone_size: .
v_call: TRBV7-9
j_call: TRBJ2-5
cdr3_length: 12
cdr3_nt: TGTGCCAGCGGGACTAGCTTAGAGACCCAGTACTTC
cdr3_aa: CASGTSLETQYF

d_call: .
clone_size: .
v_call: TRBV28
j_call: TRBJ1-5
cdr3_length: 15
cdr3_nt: TGTGCCAGCAGTTTAACACAGAGTAGCAATCAGCCCCAGCATTTT
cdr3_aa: CASSLTQSSNQPQHF

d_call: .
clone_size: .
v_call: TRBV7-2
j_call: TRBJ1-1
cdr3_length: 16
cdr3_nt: TGTGCCAGCAGCCCCCAGATGGGGGCCCGGAACACTGAAGCTTTCTTT
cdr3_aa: CASSPQMGARNTEAFF

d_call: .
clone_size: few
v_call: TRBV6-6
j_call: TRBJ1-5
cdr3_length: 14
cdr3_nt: TGTGCCAGCAGTTACGATTGGCCCGATCAGCCCCAGCATTTT
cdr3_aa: CASSYDWPDQPQHF

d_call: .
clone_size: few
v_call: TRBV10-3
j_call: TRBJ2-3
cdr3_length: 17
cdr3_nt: TGTGCCATCAGTGAATGGCGGCCCACCGGGGGCACAGATACGCAGTATTTT
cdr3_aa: CAISEWRPTGGTDTQYF